This T cell receptor beta chain emerged from a study of cytomegalovirus exposure and HLA in healthy donors. Study results and limitations: Sequencing had likely introduced a cluster of highly shared sequence variants as an artifact. HLA-A and HLA-B allele assignments for most subjects were reportedly predicted accurately using TCR beta sequences.

Turning to this clone: The antigen is unknown. Mismatch with germline at one junction end may stem from a read error.

The PCR made use of 60 Vbeta and 13 Jbeta primers. This table comes from immunoSEQ multiplex PCR, and its TCRdb copy is limited to in-frame clones, with some not included. The data hold fewer than 200,000 clones, with 87% observed a single time. The sequence was collected from a girl under two years old in good health and CMV-seronegative. What was sequenced was PBMCs.

The CDR3: CSSSPDSSYEQYF. For the CDR3, the DNA is TGTTCCAGCAGCCCAGACAGCTCCTACGAGCAGTACTTC. This sequence joins TRBV7-9 and TRBJ2-7, with a weak D call TRBD1 (5 bases). Germline CDR1 and CDR2: SEHNR and FQNEAQ (reference sequence). This CDR3 region has 13 residues.